The present entry profiles one T cell receptor beta chain with its context. Its antigen remains undetermined. Per-base qualities were not stored, and no clone one base away is much larger. The record originates from a study of T-cell reconstitution after alpha-beta-depleted transplantation in children (dated by TCRdb to the mid-2010s). With regard to the full study: Using TCR repertoire profiling, the study quantitatively followed how T-cell immune reconstitution unfolded in children after TCRalphabeta/CD19-depleted allogeneic hematopoietic cell transplantation. Summary of the overall study and its limitations: The apparently early alphabetaT-cell count recovery about two months after transplant was reportedly dependent on only several hundred rapidly expanded clones derived from non-depleted graft cells. In some patients, the high TCRbeta diversity seen at day 60 was put down to recipient T cells and intrathymic progenitors that had survived conditioning. Hyperexpanded clone frequencies declined over subsequent months; after one year, T-cell counts and TCRbeta diversity were mostly attributed to newly produced T cells.

The CDR3 starts with the cysteine, ends with the phenylalanine, and has 15 residues. Just the 45-base CDR3 DNA is kept, in frame starting at base 1. V is shortened by 5 bases, J by 1 base, and the region joining them spans 17 bases. According to the germline V gene (reference sequence), CDR1 reads DFQATT and CDR2 reads SNEGSKA. Receptor libraries were prepared by PCR. Sequencing relied on an Illumina HiSeq 2500. Molecular barcoding was employed in the preparation of TCR libraries, with unique molecular identifiers being used to normalize TCRbeta repertoire quantification. TCRdb reprocessing: public reads trimmed at Q25 with fastp, clones called with MiXCR, in-frame beta chains kept. Rows matching on CDR3 protein sequence are summarized as one entry with the most common DNA and genes. The sample yields around 670,000 distinct CDR3 sequences; around 14% were counted once. 0.75% to 0.85% of the sample goes to the ten largest clones.

Sample treatment or condition, as interpreted from the label and publication: allogeneic hematopoietic cell transplantation with graft depleted of TCRalphabeta T cells and CD19 B cells. Transplant recipients were children who received TCRalphabeta/CD19-depleted allogeneic hematopoietic cell grafts. The clonotype comes from a girl aged 2 to 10 with congenital amegakaryocytic thrombocytopenia, due to receive a stem cell transplant. Specimen: PBMCs, collected before TCRalphabeta/CD19-depleted stem cell transplant. Recombination joined TRBV20-1 with TRBJ1-1, with a weak D call of TRBD1 (6 bases match). The CDR3 is CSAPGGGAANTEAFF. The DNA sequence is as follows: TGCAGTGCTCCGGGGGGGGGCGCGGCGAACACTGAAGCTTTCTTT.